This T cell receptor (beta chain) is from a study of T cell clonality in common variable immunodeficiency. Whole-study results and caveats: The cause of increased CVID clonality remains unclear without subpopulation sequencing. Repertoire-complication correlations in CVID were limited by patient heterogeneity. TCRbeta clonality was increased in CVID versus healthy controls.

This clone was found many times. Antigen: not known. The data were produced by immunoSEQ multiplex PCR, yet TCRdb's version contains in-frame clones alone and is incomplete. The sample was found to contain about 32,000 clones, and every one recurs. Sequenced sample: peripheral blood mononuclear cells. The clonotype comes from a person aged 18-70 years in good health.

CDR3: CASSPVGNQPQHF. The DNA read from the CDR3 is TGTGCCAGCAGCCCGGTCGGCAATCAGCCC. V and J are TRBV7-9 and TRBJ1-5; D unresolved. The CDR3 end is not reached by the read, which stops 3 residues before it; the germline J gene fills it in. The CDR3 consists of 13 residues. In germline, CDR1 is SEHNR, CDR2 FQNEAQ (reference sequence). Trimming removed 5 bases at V and 2 bases at J, with 7 bases between.